These 9 T cell receptor beta chains share one sample of origin, sequenced in a study of a mutant IDH1 vaccine in newly diagnosed glioma. Sequencing was performed with immunoSEQ multiplex PCR; in TCRdb, only in-frame clones are kept and a portion is missing. The sample has fewer than 45,000 clones, approximately 90% seen once. As to time point: week 35, safety follow-up. Every single dose of the vaccine, 300 ug of mutant IDH1 20-mer peptide, came with topical imiquimod. Their recognized antigens are unknown. This material consisted of PBMCs, taken from a glioma patient whose treatment included an IDH1 peptide vaccine. The source is a man aged 35 to 55 with glioma.

The J gene is TRBJ1-5, the V gene TRBV7-9; the D is unclear. The CDR3 runs to 13 residues. V lost 5 bases to trimming and J lost 7 bases, with 12 bases between them. The germline V gene has CDR1 SEHNR and CDR2 FQNEAQ (reference sequence). CDR3 amino acids: CASSPRLGQPQHF. For the CDR3, the DNA is TGTGCCAGCAGCCCCCGATTGGGGCAGCCCCAGCATTTT.

The chain couples TRBV7-2 to TRBJ2-1; D gene ambiguous. The germline gives CDR1 SGHTA, CDR2 FQGNSA. V was cut by 2 bases and J by 16 bases, with 12 bases left in between. The CDR3 length is 11 residues. The CDR3 reads CASSLITRVFF. The DNA of the CDR3 is TGTGCCAGCAGCTTAATCACCAGAGTATTCTTC.

By sample share, this clone is medium-sized. The genes are TRBV25-1 and TRBJ2-2, with unresolved D. Germline V gene sequence: CDR1 MGHDK, CDR2 SYGVNS. V lost 4 bases, J lost 2 bases, and 14 bases lay in between. The CDR3 consists of 16 residues. The CDR3 coding sequence is TGTGCCAGCAGTGCCGCCGTGGAGATAAACACCGGGGAGCTGTTTTTT. This gives the protein CASSAAVEINTGELFF.

The V call is TRBV27, the J call TRBJ2-1, with TRBD2 matching over 8 bases. Germline V gene sequence: CDR1 MNHEY, CDR2 SMNVEV (reference sequence). Losses at the gene ends were 6 bases for V and 8 bases for J; bases not matched to a gene: 9. The CDR3 runs 14 residues. The CDR3 DNA sequence: TGTGCCAGCAGCGGGGGGGCGTCCCTAGATGAGCAGTTCTTC. Translated, it gives CASSGGASLDEQFF.

The chain has TRBV4-2 and TRBJ2-5; 9 bases agree with TRBD2. V shed 3 bases and J 4 bases; nucleotides not matched to a gene: 6. CDR1 and CDR2 from the germline V gene are LGHNA and YNFKEQ. This CDR3 is built from 15 residues. The DNA of the CDR3 is TGTGCCAGCAGCCACAGACTAGCGGAAGGAGAGACCCAGTACTTC. It translates to CASSHRLAEGETQYF.

V usage is TRBV7-8 and J usage is TRBJ2-4, with 9 bases matching TRBD2. V trimming: 1 base; J trimming: 6 bases; junction bases outside the gene matches: 13. CDR1 SGHVS and CDR2 FQNEAQ come from the germline V gene. The CDR3 spans 18 residues. CDR3 sequence reads: CASSLVAGAGGPRNIQYF. The CDR3 region has the DNA TGTGCCAGCAGCTTAGTGGCTGGGGCGGGGGGGCCGAGAAACATTCAGTACTTC.

The chain employs TRBV4-3 and TRBJ1-2; D is possibly TRBD1 (6 bases). There are 16 residues in the CDR3. Trimming left V 2 bases short and J 3 bases short, with 16 bases between. Germline CDR1 LGHNA, CDR2 YSLEER. The DNA for the CDR3 is TGCGCCAGCAGCCAAAGTCTCGGGGGCCCTTACTATGGCTACACCTTC. This sequence encodes CASSQSLGGPYYGYTF.

The J gene is TRBJ1-5, the V gene TRBV7-2, with TRBD1 matching over 7 bases. The germline gives CDR1 SGHTA, CDR2 FQGNSA. The CDR3 runs to 15 residues. V was clipped by 0 bases and J by 5 bases; unmatched bases: 4. The CDR3 spells CASSLALQGDQPQHF. CDR3 DNA: TGTGCCAGCAGCTTAGCTTTGCAGGGGGATCAGCCCCAGCATTTT. Combining the CDR3 with reference TRBV7-2 and TRBJ1-5 gives the whole variable domain GAGVSQSPSNKVTEKGKDVELRCDPISGHTALYWYRQSLGQGLEFLIYFQGNSAPDKSGLPSDRFSAERTGGSVSTLTIQRTQQEDSAVYLCASSLALQGDQPQHFGDGTRLSIL.

The DNA of the CDR3 is TGTGCCAGCACCGGAACAGTGTTCCCATCCTACGAGCAGTACGTC. It specifies CASTGTVFPSYEQYV. The rearrangement links TRBV2 to TRBJ2-7; D uncertain. The V and J ends lost 7 bases and 1 base respectively, with 17 bases between them. The CDR3 runs 15 residues. CDR1 SNHLY and CDR2 FYNNEI come from the germline V gene.